This T cell receptor (beta chain) was sequenced for a study of blood T cell repertoires in COVID-19. In the study overall: Material from acute and convalescent COVID-19 was sourced from the United States, Italy and Spain. Nucleic acid was either cDNA or gDNA, and it came from T cells, B-cell-depleted T cells, or PBMCs.

Study processing details: Scientists estimated how many nucleated cells there were by amplifying reference gene primers. Data came from immunoSEQ multiplex PCR; TCRdb stores just in-frame clones and leaves some out. That table is the source of V, J and clone size, and D and trimming were worked out from the DNA. The sample lists some 320,000 clones; roughly 91% were seen once. This TCR was recovered from a woman aged 45-65 years who had been exposed to COVID-19. The sample taken for sequencing was PBMCs or T cells enriched from blood (not recorded which).

The CDR3: CASSPPSEYNSPLHF. CDR3 bases: TGTGCCAGCTCACCACCCTCCGAGTATAATTCACCCCTCCACTTT. This chain joins TRBV18 and TRBJ1-6, with no clear D. This CDR3 region has 15 residues. Trimming took 0 bases from V and 4 from J, leaving 7 bases between them. CDR1 and CDR2 from the germline V gene are KGHSH and LQKENI.